The rows below give T cell receptor beta chains drawn from one sample of a study of cytomegalovirus exposure and HLA in healthy donors. Libraries were prepared by immunoSEQ multiplex PCR; TCRdb keeps only in-frame clonotypes and omits some of them. The repertoire holds 300,000 to 350,000 clones, with approximately 85% as singletons. Sequencing was performed on PBMCs. The receptors here all came from a man aged 25 to 40 in good health and CMV-seronegative. Both conserved end residues are part of each CDR3. A D gene is named only where the DNA matches it firmly. The listing skips clone size in some rows; elsewhere it reads once, few, many or a size class.

J,D,size,V,DNA,CDR3
TRBJ1-5,.,.,TRBV6-6,TGTGCCAGCCGAGGGTCAAATTTCTATAGCAATCAGCCCCAGCATTTT,CASRGSNFYSNQPQHF
TRBJ2-2,.,.,TRBV7-2,TGTGCCAGCAGCTCCAGGACAGCGAACACCGGGGAGCTGTTTTTT,CASSSRTANTGELFF
TRBJ1-1,.,.,TRBV11-2,TGTGCCAGCAGCTTGTTTGTAGATACTGAAGCTTTCTTT,CASSLFVDTEAFF
TRBJ1-2,TRBD1,.,TRBV4-1,TGCGCCAGCAGCCAAAACGGGGCAGGGGGCCGTGGCTACACCTTC,CASSQNGAGGRGYTF
TRBJ2-7,TRBD2,once,TRBV10-3,TGTGCCATCAGTCGGACTAGCGGGGGTTCCTACGAGCAGTACTTC,CAISRTSGGSYEQYF
TRBJ1-5,TRBD1,.,TRBV7-2,TGTGCCAGCAGCACCCGGGACAGTAGCAATCAGCCCCAGCATTTT,CASSTRDSSNQPQHF
TRBJ2-3,TRBD2,.,TRBV5-1,TGCGCCAGCAGGCCTACTAGCGGGACAGATACGCAGTATTTT,CASRPTSGTDTQYF
TRBJ2-1,.,.,TRBV6-5,TGTGCCAGCAGTGCTGGGGGGACCTCCTACAATGAGCAGTTCTTC,CASSAGGTSYNEQFF
TRBJ1-6,.,few,TRBV4-2,TGTGCCAGCAGCCCACACGACAGGATGAATTCACCCCTCCACTTT,CASSPHDRMNSPLHF
TRBJ1-5,.,.,TRBV7-9,TGTGCCAGCAGCCAGGCTGGTCAGCCCCAGCATTTT,CASSQAGQPQHF
TRBJ1-1,.,.,TRBV29-1,TGCAGCTTCGGACGGGAGGGGACTGAAGCTTTCTTT,CSFGREGTEAFF
TRBJ1-1,.,.,TRBV5-1,TGCGCCAGCAGCTTGAACAGGGAGAACACTGAAGCTTTCTTT,CASSLNRENTEAFF
TRBJ2-7,TRBD1,.,TRBV6-1,TGTGCCAGCACTCCCAGCCTGGGACAGGCCTACGAGCAGTACTTC,CASTPSLGQAYEQYF
TRBJ1-5,.,.,TRBV19,TGTGCCTCCAGGTCAGGGCACCATAGCAATCAGCCCCAGCATTTT,CASRSGHHSNQPQHF
TRBJ2-3,TRBD2,.,TRBV10-3,TGTGCCATCAGTTCGACTAGCGGGGGGATAGGAGATACGCAGTATTTT,CAISSTSGGIGDTQYF
TRBJ1-5,TRBD1,once,TRBV18,TGTGCCAGCTCACCTGGGACAGGGTTCCATCAGCCCCAGCATTTT,CASSPGTGFHQPQHF
TRBJ2-3,.,.,TRBV6-4,TGTGCCAGCAGTGCGGGGTTCCCAGATACGCAGTATTTT,CASSAGFPDTQYF
TRBJ1-1,.,.,TRBV6-5,TGTGCCAGCAGCCCCTTGGGGGAGGCTGAAGCTTTCTTT,CASSPLGEAEAFF
TRBJ1-2,.,.,TRBV10-2,TGCGCCAGCAGTGAGTCGGGTCAGGGGATGCGCTACACCTTC,CASSESGQGMRYTF
TRBJ1-5,.,.,TRBV9,TGTGCCAGCAGCGTAGGGGGGCCTAATCAGCCCCAGCATTTT,CASSVGGPNQPQHF
TRBJ1-1,.,.,TRBV19,TGTGCCAGTAAATTGGAGGGCCTGATGAACACTGAAGCTTTCTTT,CASKLEGLMNTEAFF
TRBJ2-6,.,.,TRBV2,TGTGCCAGCAGAAGAGGCAGGGAAACTGGGGCCAACGTCCTGACTTTC,CASRRGRETGANVLTF
TRBJ2-7,TRBD2,.,TRBV2,TGTGCCAGCAGTGAAGCGCAAGGACTACGAGCGGGGCACGAGCAGTACTTC,CASSEAQGLRAGHEQYF
TRBJ2-7,TRBD2,.,TRBV11-2,TGTGCCAGCAGCTCCCCACCTAGCGGGGGGGAATACGAGCAGTACTTC,CASSSPPSGGEYEQYF
TRBJ2-4,TRBD1,.,TRBV6-1,TGTGCCAGCAGTGAACCCTTGACAGGGGGAAAAAACATTCAGTACTTC,CASSEPLTGGKNIQYF
TRBJ2-7,TRBD2,.,TRBV4-2,TGTGCCAGCAACGACCAGGCGGGACTAGCGAGCTACGAGCAGTACTTC,CASNDQAGLASYEQYF
TRBJ2-2,TRBD1,.,TRBV9,TGTGCCAGCAGGAAGGGACAGTCGAACACCGGGGAGCTGTTTTTT,CASRKGQSNTGELFF
TRBJ1-2,.,.,TRBV4-3,TGCGCCAGCAGCCAACGGGACAACCCAAACTATGGCTACACCTTC,CASSQRDNPNYGYTF
TRBJ2-3,.,.,TRBV5-1,TGCGCCAGCAGCTTCTCTCTCTTGGGCAGCCGGTATTTT,CASSFSLLGSRYF
TRBJ2-5,TRBD1,.,TRBV30,TGTGCCTGGAGTGTGACAGGGACAGCGATCCAAGAGACCCAGTACTTC,CAWSVTGTAIQETQYF